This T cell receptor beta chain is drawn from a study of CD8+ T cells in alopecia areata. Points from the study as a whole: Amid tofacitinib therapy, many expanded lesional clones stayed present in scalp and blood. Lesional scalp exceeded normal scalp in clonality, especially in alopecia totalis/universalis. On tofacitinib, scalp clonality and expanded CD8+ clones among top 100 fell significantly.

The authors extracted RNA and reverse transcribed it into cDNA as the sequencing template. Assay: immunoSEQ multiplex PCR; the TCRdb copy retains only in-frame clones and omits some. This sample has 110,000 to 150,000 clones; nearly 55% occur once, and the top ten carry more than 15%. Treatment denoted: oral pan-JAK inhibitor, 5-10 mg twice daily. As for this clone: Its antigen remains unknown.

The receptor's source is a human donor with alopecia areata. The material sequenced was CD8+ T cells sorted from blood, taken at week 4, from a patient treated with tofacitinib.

CDR3 in DNA: TGCAGCGTCCGGCTCTCTTGGGGGAACACTGAAGCTTTCTTT. It encodes CSVRLSWGNTEAFF. The chain links TRBV29-1 to TRBJ1-1; D uncertain. The germline V and J ends were trimmed by 6 bases and 1 base, with 15 bases remaining between them. Germline loops: CDR1 SQVTM, CDR2 ANQGSEA. CDR3 length equals 14 residues.